Presented here are 10 T cell receptor beta chains from one specimen sequenced in a study of vaccination and CD4 T cells after COVID-19. Cultured CD4+ T cell DNA underwent sequencing with the Oncomine TCR Beta short-read assay. Once CD4+ T cells had been cultured, genomic DNA was extracted from them. TCRdb fed the PCR reads into MiXCR, producing one record per CDR3 protein. The repertoire holds 10,000 or so distinct CDR3 sequences, with about 40% as singletons. Antigens for these TCRs are unknown. Treatment specified: roughly 11-day PBMC culture with coronavirus spike peptide pools or control peptides (ViraFEST assay). The collection of CD4+ T cells from the unexposed donor took place before the COVID-19 pandemic (2011-2018). The sequencing input was CD4+ T cells from blood, cultured in vitro. These receptors all stem from a human donor in good health.

This clonotype was counted only a few times. J is TRBJ2-7 and V is TRBV7-2, with 9 bases identical to TRBD2. The V gene's germline CDR1 is SGHTA and CDR2 FQGNSA. J gave up 2 bases and V 1 base, and 9 bases lay outside the gene matches. The CDR3 extends over 17 amino acids. The CDR3 coding sequence is TGTGCCAGCAGCTTAGACGCCCTAGCGGGGAAACCCTACGAGCAGTACTTC. As protein: CASSLDALAGKPYEQYF.

The V gene is TRBV7-8, the J gene TRBJ2-7; maybe TRBD1 (6 bases). Trimming took 9 bases from V and 2 from J, leaving 17 bases between them. The germline V gene has CDR1 SGHVS and CDR2 FQNEAQ. CDR3 length: 14 amino acids. CDR3 in DNA: TGTGCCAGTTACCCCGGGCAGGGGACCTACGAGCAGTACTTC. Translated, it gives CASYPGQGTYEQYF.

This chain connects TRBV6-1 to TRBJ1-5, with 7 nucleotides matching TRBD1. Germline trimming cut 2 bases from V and 2 bases from J; bases unmatched to any gene: 6. The CDR3 totals 16 residues. Germline CDR1 MNHNS, CDR2 SASEGT. CDR3 in amino acids: CASSEFRDSGNQPQHF. Here the CDR3 DNA reads TGTGCCAGCAGTGAATTTAGGGACAGTGGCAATCAGCCCCAGCATTTT.

CDR3 nucleotide sequence: TGTGCCAGCACCGACCCAGGGAAATTAACTGAAGCTTTCTTT. Translation gives CASTDPGKLTEAFF. The chain couples TRBV25-1 to TRBJ1-1; perhaps TRBD1 as D (5 bases). This CDR3 has 14 residues. The V gene's germline CDR1 is MGHDK and CDR2 SYGVNS. V was trimmed by 7 bases and J by 5 bases, leaving 17 bases between them.

This clonotype appeared a few times. V gene TRBV7-2 combines with J gene TRBJ2-3; the D gene is possibly TRBD1 (6 bases). CDR1 SGHTA and CDR2 FQGNSA come from the germline V gene. This CDR3 region has 15 residues. V was clipped by 1 base and J by 4 bases, with 12 bases between them. The CDR3 sequence is CASSLDRVNSDTQYF. CDR3 nucleotides: TGTGCCAGCAGCTTAGACAGGGTTAATTCAGATACGCAGTATTTT.

Note on this clonotype: A much larger clone is a single base away; this may be a read error. The CDR3 DNA is TGCAGTGCTAGAGGACAGGGGGCGGGTGGCTACACCTTC. Translating gives CSARGQGAGGYTF. V is TRBV20-1 and J is TRBJ1-2; TRBD1 matches 10 bases. Germline trimming cut 1 base from V and 7 bases from J; bases unmatched to any gene: 3. Per the germline V gene, CDR1 is DFQATT and CDR2 is SNEGSKA (reference sequence). The CDR3 loop spans 13 amino acids.

This clonotype came up a few times. The chain employs TRBV7-3 and TRBJ2-7, with D uncertain. Trimming left V 3 bases short and J 2 bases short, with 11 bases between. The CDR3 is made up of 14 amino acids. The germline CDR1 and CDR2 sequences are SGHTA and FQGTGA. The CDR3 sequence: CASSFEPITYEQYF. The CDR3 DNA is TGTGCCAGCAGCTTTGAGCCGATTACCTACGAGCAGTACTTC.

The rearrangement uses TRBV6-1 and TRBJ1-6; 8 bases are shared with TRBD1. The CDR3 totals 17 residues. V was pared by 6 bases and J by 0 bases, with 7 bases of the junction left unmatched. CDR1 and CDR2 from the germline V gene are MNHNS and SASEGT. CDR3 nucleotides: TGTGCCAGCAGATATGGACAGGGAAGCTCCTATAATTCACCCCTCCACTTT. Its translation: CASRYGQGSSYNSPLHF.

This clonotype counts as medium-sized. The rearrangement uses TRBV6-2 or TRBV6-3 and TRBJ2-7; D perhaps matches TRBD1 (6 bases). This CDR3 contains 15 residues. The germline CDR1 and CDR2 sequences are MNHEY and SVGEGT. The ends were cut back, 2 bases at V and 6 bases at J, with 17 bases in the middle. CDR3 DNA sequence: TGTGCCAGCAGTTACGCCCGGGACATAGTCGGCGAGCAGTACTTC. It is translated as CASSYARDIVGEQYF.

The chain joins TRBV28 to TRBJ1-4; 9 bases agree with TRBD1. The CDR3 runs 16 residues. Trimming cost V 6 bases and J 8 bases; bases outside gene matches: 13. Per the germline V gene, CDR1 is MDHEN and CDR2 is SYDVKM. The CDR3 DNA reads TGTGCCAGCAGCCGAAACAGGGGGCGCGGGAGGGAAAAACTGTTTTTT. This encodes CASSRNRGRGREKLFF.